The clone carrying this T cell receptor beta chain was observed many times. What it recognizes is unknown. The V end lost 2 bases, the J end lost 5 bases, and 8 bases lay between the germline ends. Germline V gives CDR1 SGHRS, CDR2 YFSETQ. CDR3 size: 14 residues. Amplified TCR beta CDR3 regions derived from RNA transcripts. Initially, a first-round RT-PCR of the TCR CDR3 employed the HTBI primer set. TCRdb re-called the multiplex PCR reads through MiXCR, storing one row per CDR3 protein. The sample gives about 600,000 distinct CDR3 sequences, 12% to 15% of which show up once; roughly 7% is in the top ten. The entry originates in a study of T cells in Graves' hyperthyroidism and ophthalmopathy. Study summary: Prior to any treatment, at the point of initial diagnosis, peripheral blood was collected. Study findings and constraints: Ophthalmopathy got predicted by the model a median roughly six months before its onset. Using 13 V-J features, a model discriminated ophthalmopathy from stable hyperthyroidism.

Ophthalmopathy patients had moderate-to-severe active disease, CAS ≥3, NOSPECS ≥4, and disease duration under 3 months. Sequenced input: blood. This clonotype was obtained from a woman under 30 with Graves' ophthalmopathy. The chain couples TRBV5-1 to TRBJ1-6; D unclear. CDR3 loop: CASSFGRNNSPLHF. In DNA, the CDR3 is TGCGCCAGCAGCTTTGGGCGCAATAATTCACCCCTCCACTTT. The full variable domain, completed using reference TRBV5-1 and TRBJ1-6, is KAGVTQTPRYLIKTRGQQVTLSCSPISGHRSVSWYQQTPGQGLQFLFEYFSETQRNKGNFPGRFSGRQFSNSRSEMNVSTLELGDSALYLCASSFGRNNSPLHFGNGTRLTVT.